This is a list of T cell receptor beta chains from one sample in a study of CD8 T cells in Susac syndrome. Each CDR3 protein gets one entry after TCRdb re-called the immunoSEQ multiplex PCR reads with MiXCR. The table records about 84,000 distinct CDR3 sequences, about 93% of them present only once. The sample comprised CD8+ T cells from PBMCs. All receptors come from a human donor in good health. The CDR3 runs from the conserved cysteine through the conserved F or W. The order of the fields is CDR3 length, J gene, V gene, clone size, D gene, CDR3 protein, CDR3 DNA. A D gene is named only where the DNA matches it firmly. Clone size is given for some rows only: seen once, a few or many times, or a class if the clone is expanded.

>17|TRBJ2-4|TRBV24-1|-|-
CATSDFWGELAKNIQYF
TGTGCCACCAGTGATTTTTGGGGGGAACTAGCCAAAAACATTCAGTACTTC
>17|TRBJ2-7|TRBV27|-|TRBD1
CASSFWGMGDSSHEQYF
TGTGCCAGCAGTTTCTGGGGGATGGGGGACAGCTCCCACGAGCAGTACTTC
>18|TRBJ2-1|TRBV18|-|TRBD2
CASSRLAGEPSHRDEQFF
TGTGCTTCGTCTCGGCTAGCGGGCGAACCGTCCCACCGGGATGAGCAGTTCTTC
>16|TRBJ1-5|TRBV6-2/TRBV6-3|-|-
CASNPTRVGSNQPQHF
TGTGCCAGCAATCCTACCAGGGTAGGGAGCAATCAGCCCCAGCATTTT
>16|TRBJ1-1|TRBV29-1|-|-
CSVEDRRVGGNTEAFF
TGCAGCGTTGAAGATAGGCGGGTAGGGGGGAACACTGAAGCTTTCTTT
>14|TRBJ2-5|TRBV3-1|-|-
CASSQARIQETQYF
TGTGCCAGCAGCCAGGCCCGGATCCAAGAGACCCAGTACTTC
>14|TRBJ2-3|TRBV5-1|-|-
CASSLYDRADTQYF
TGCGCCAGCAGCTTGTACGACCGGGCCGATACGCAGTATTTT
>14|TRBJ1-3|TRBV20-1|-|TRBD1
CSARDRGYGNTIYF
TGCAGTGCTAGGGACAGGGGGTATGGAAACACCATATATTTT
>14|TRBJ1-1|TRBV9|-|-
CASSDVGGVTEAFF
TGTGCCAGCAGCGATGTGGGGGGCGTCACTGAAGCTTTCTTT
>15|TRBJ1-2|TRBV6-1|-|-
CASSEEGALGYGYTF
TGTGCCAGCAGTGAAGAAGGGGCCTTAGGGTATGGCTACACCTTC
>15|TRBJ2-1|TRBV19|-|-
CASSISSNPHNEQFF
TGTGCCAGTAGTATATCCTCGAACCCCCACAATGAGCAGTTCTTC
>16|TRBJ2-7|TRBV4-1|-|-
CASSQDLKGSGYEQYF
TGCGCCAGCAGCCAAGATCTGAAGGGAAGCGGCTACGAGCAGTACTTC
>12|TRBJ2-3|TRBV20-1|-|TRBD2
CSARDRGGFMYF
TGCAGTGCTAGAGACCGGGGGGGGTTCATGTATTTT
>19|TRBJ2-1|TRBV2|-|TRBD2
CASSGTGGGPRVPYNEQFF
TGTGCCAGCAGTGGAACGGGGGGGGGCCCTCGGGTGCCCTACAATGAGCAGTTCTTC
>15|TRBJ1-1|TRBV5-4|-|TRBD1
CASSWGTGADTEAFF
TGTGCCAGCAGCTGGGGGACAGGGGCGGACACTGAAGCTTTCTTT
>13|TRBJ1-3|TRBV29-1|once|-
CSVKQGFGNTIYF
TGCAGCGTTAAACAGGGATTCGGAAACACCATATATTTT
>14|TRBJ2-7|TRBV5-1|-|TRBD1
CASEPGQGLDEQYF
TGCGCCAGCGAACCGGGACAGGGACTCGACGAGCAGTACTTC
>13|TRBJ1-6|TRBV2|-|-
CASGGVGNSPLHF
TGTGCCAGCGGGGGGGTGGGGAATTCACCCCTCCACTTT
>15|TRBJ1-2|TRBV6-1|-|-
CASERVGEAFYGYTF
TGTGCCAGCGAACGCGTCGGGGAGGCTTTCTATGGCTACACCTTC
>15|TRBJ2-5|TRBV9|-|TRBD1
CASSVGQGDQETQYF
TGTGCCAGCAGCGTAGGACAGGGAGACCAAGAGACCCAGTACTTC
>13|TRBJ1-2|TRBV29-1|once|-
CSASGTTNYGYTF
TGCAGCGCATCAGGCACTACTAACTATGGCTACACCTTC
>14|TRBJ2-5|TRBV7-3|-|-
CASSPLGGEETQYF
TGTGCCAGCAGCCCCTTAGGCGGGGAGGAGACCCAGTACTTC
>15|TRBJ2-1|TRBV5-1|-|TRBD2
CASSATSGGGKEQFF
TGCGCCAGCAGCGCTACTAGCGGGGGAGGTAAGGAGCAGTTCTTC
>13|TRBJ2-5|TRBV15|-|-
CATSRDRSHKKYF
TGTGCCACCAGCAGAGACCGATCCCACAAAAAGTACTTC
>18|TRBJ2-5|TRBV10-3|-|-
CAISDEGGVGRSGETQYF
TGTGCCATCAGTGACGAGGGGGGCGTGGGACGGTCAGGAGAGACCCAGTACTTC
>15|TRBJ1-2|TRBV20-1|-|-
CSAIRKPTMNYGYTF
TGCAGTGCGATAAGAAAACCTACAATGAACTATGGCTACACCTTC
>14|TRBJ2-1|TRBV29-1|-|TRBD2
CSAQTSESYNEQFF
TGCAGCGCCCAGACTAGCGAATCCTACAATGAGCAGTTCTTC
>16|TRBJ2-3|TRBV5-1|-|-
CASSPERGASTDTQYF
TGCGCCAGCAGTCCGGAGAGGGGGGCTAGCACAGATACGCAGTATTTT